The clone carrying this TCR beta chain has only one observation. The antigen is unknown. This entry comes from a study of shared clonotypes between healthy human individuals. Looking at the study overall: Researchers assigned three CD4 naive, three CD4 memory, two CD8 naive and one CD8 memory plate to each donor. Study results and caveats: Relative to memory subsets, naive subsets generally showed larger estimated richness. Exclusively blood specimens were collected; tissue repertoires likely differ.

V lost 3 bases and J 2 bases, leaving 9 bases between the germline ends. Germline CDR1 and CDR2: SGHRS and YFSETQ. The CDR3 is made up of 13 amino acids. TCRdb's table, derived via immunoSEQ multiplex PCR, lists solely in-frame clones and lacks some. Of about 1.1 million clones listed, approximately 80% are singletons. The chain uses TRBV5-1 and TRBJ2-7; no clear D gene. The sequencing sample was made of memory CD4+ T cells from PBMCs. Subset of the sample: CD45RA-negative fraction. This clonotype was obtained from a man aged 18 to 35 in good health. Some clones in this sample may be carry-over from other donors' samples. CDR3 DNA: TGCGCCAGCAGCTACGGTTATACCTACGAGCAGTACTTC. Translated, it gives CASSYGYTYEQYF.